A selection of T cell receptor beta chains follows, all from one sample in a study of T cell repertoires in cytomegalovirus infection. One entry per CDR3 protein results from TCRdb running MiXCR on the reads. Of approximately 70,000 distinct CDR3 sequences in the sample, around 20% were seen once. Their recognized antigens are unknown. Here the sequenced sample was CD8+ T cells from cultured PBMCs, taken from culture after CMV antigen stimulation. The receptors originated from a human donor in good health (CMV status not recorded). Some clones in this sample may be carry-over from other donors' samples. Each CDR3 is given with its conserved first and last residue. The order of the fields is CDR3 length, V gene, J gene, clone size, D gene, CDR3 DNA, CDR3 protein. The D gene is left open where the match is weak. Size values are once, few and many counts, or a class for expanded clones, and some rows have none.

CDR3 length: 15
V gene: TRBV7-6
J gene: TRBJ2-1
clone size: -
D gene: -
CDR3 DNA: TGTGCCAGCAGCAAATCGCCGGGGCCCGGGAATGAGCAGTTCTTC
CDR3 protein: CASSKSPGPGNEQFF

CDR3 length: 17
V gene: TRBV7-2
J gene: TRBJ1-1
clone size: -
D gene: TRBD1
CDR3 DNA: TGTGCCAGCAGTGTAAATGCAGGGGGCAATTACTACACTGAAGCTTTCTTT
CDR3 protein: CASSVNAGGNYYTEAFF

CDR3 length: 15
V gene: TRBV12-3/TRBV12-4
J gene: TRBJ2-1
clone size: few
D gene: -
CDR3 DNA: TGTGCCAGCAGTTTGGCTCCTGGTCCGTACAATGAGCAGTTCTTC
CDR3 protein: CASSLAPGPYNEQFF

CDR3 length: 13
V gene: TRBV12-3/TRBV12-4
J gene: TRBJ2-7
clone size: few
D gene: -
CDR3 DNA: TGTGCCAGCAGTCCCCAGGGACTCTACGAGCAGTACTTC
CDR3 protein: CASSPQGLYEQYF

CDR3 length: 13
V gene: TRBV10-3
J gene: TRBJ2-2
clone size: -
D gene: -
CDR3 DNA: TGTGCCATCAGTGGCGACGGGACCGGGGAGCTGTTTTTT
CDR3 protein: CAISGDGTGELFF

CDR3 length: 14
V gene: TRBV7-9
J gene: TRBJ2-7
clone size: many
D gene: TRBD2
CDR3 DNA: TGTGCCAGCAGCCCGACTAGCGGCTCCTACGAGCAGTACTTC
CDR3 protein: CASSPTSGSYEQYF

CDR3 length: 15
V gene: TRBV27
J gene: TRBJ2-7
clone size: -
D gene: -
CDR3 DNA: TGTGCCAGCATACGCCTTTATGGCAGGGCCTACGAGCAGTACTTC
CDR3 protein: CASIRLYGRAYEQYF

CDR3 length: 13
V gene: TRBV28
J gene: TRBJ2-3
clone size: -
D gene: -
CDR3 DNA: TGTGCCAGCAGGCGGGGATACACAGATAAGCAGTATTTT
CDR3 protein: CASRRGYTDKQYF

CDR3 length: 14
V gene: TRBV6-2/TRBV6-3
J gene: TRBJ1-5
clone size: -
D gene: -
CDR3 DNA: TGTGCCAGCGCGCAGACCGATAGCAATCAGCCCCAGCATTTT
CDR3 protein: CASAQTDSNQPQHF

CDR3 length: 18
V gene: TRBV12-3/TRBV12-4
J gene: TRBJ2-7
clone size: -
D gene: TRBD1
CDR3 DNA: TGTGCCAGCAGTCCACCCAATTCCGAGACAGGGGGTCTCTACGAGCAGTACTTC
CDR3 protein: CASSPPNSETGGLYEQYF

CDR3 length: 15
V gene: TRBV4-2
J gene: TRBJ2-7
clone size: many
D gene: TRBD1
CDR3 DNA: TGTGCCAGCAGCACTGGACAGGGGGCACCCTACGAGCAGTACTTC
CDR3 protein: CASSTGQGAPYEQYF

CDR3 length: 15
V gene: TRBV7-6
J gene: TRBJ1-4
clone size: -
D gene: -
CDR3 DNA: TGTGCCAGCAGCTTATCGGGCGGTCCTAATGAAAAACTGTTTTTT
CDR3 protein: CASSLSGGPNEKLFF

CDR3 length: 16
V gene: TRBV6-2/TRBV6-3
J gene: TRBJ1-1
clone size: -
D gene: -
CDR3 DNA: TGTGCCACCAGAAGGGAGGGCGCGTTTGTGAACACTGAAGCTTTCTTT
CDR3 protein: CATRREGAFVNTEAFF

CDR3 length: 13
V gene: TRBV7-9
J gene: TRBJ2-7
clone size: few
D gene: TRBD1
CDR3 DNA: TGTGCCAGCAGTGGGACAGGGGGCTACGAGCAGTACTTC
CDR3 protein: CASSGTGGYEQYF

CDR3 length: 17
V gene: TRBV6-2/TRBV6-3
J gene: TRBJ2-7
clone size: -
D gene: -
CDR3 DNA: TGTGCCAGCAGTTGGGGGGTGGGCGCGCCTTCGGACTACGAGCAGTACTTC
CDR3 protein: CASSWGVGAPSDYEQYF

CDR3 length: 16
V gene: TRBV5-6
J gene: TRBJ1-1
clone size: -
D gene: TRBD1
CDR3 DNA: TGTGCCAGCAGCCCAGGGACAGGCGAGGGGAACACTGAAGCTTTCTTT
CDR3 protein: CASSPGTGEGNTEAFF

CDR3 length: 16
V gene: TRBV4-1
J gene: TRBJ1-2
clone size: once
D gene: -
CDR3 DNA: TGCGCCAGCAGCCAATTCCCGGACGGAGCTAACTATGGCTACACCTTC
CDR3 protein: CASSQFPDGANYGYTF